Below are 21 T cell receptor beta chains sequenced from a single sample in a study of blood T cell repertoires in COVID-19. TCRdb's copy holds only in-frame clones and misses some; the assay was immunoSEQ multiplex PCR. Here the sample spans around 220,000 clones, 87% being singletons. Sequenced material: PBMCs or T cells enriched from blood (not recorded which). The receptors originated from a woman aged 25 to 39 with acute COVID-19.

This clone appeared a few times. The J gene is TRBJ1-2, the V gene TRBV5-4; a possible D gene is TRBD1 (6 bases). Trimming took off 0 bases at V and 7 bases at J, with 13 bases between the two ends. The length of the CDR3 is 14 residues. The germline CDR1 and CDR2 sequences are SGHNT and YYREEE (reference sequence). The CDR3 DNA follows: TGTGCCAGCAGCTTGGCCGGGACACCCCTTGGCTACACCTTC. As protein: CASSLAGTPLGYTF.

The rearrangement uses TRBV27 and TRBJ2-7; D perhaps matches TRBD2 (7 bases). V was shortened by 6 bases and J by 2 bases, with 14 bases between the two germline ends. CDR1 is MNHEY, CDR2 SMNVEV, per germline (reference sequence). The CDR3 has 14 residues. DNA for the CDR3: TGTGCCAGCAGCCCCTTGGGGGGGCCCTACGAGCAGTACTTC. This codes for CASSPLGGPYEQYF.

The J gene is TRBJ2-7, the V gene TRBV28; possible D gene TRBD2, 6 bases. Germline-derived CDR1 and CDR2 are MDHEN and SYDVKM. With 5 bases removed from V and 2 bases from J, the gap between germline ends came to 16 bases. The CDR3 runs to 15 residues. The CDR3 nucleotides read TGTGCCAGCAGTCTAGGTAGCGGAGGGACCTACGAGCAGTACTTC. Translation: CASSLGSGGTYEQYF.

This clone was counted only a few times. V and J are TRBV11-2 and TRBJ1-1, with 7 bases that match TRBD1. The CDR3 has 16 amino acids. V shed 4 bases and J 0 bases; nucleotides not matched to a gene: 8. CDR1 and CDR2 from the germline V gene are SGHAT and FQNNGV. CDR3 nucleotide sequence: TGTGCCAGCAGCTCCGGGACAGTATACATGAACACTGAAGCTTTCTTT. Protein sequence: CASSSGTVYMNTEAFF.

The chain recombines TRBV2 with TRBJ1-6; no clear D. The CDR3 spans 16 residues. The germline gives CDR1 SNHLY, CDR2 FYNNEI. V was shortened by 7 bases and J by 7 bases, with 20 bases between the two germline ends. The CDR3 region has the DNA TGTGCCAGCACCCCAGGTTCCAAAGGCTTCAATTCACCCCTCCACTTT. Translation gives CASTPGSKGFNSPLHF.

This clone showed up just once. The CDR3 is CASRTNRVPTDTQYF. The CDR3 bases are TGTGCCAGCAGGACCAACAGGGTTCCCACAGATACGCAGTATTTT. The chain couples TRBV2 to TRBJ2-3, with D possibly matching TRBD1 (6 bases). Deletions cut 6 bases from V and 2 bases from J, with 15 bases between. This CDR3 region has 15 residues. Germline loops: CDR1 SNHLY, CDR2 FYNNEI.

CDR3 in amino acids: CASTRTGSANYGYTF. The DNA for the CDR3 is TGTGCCAGCACCCGGACAGGATCAGCTAACTATGGCTACACCTTC. The chain links TRBV27 to TRBJ1-2; 7 bases are shared with TRBD1. The CDR3 length is 15 residues. CDR1 and CDR2 (germline): MNHEY, SMNVEV (reference sequence). Trimming removed 7 bases from V and 0 bases from J; junction bases left unmatched: 8.

The chain couples TRBV18 to TRBJ2-7, with 7 bases matching TRBD1. Germline assignment: CDR1 KGHSH and CDR2 LQKENI. V lost 3 bases to trimming and J lost 4 bases; unmatched junction nucleotides: 9. This CDR3 comprises 15 residues. CDR3 amino acids: CASSPLGQAVYEQYF. The DNA for the CDR3 is TGTGCCAGCTCACCCCTCGGACAGGCGGTATACGAGCAGTACTTC.

In this sample, this clone turned up a few times. The chain recombines TRBV14 with TRBJ2-2, with a possible D match to TRBD1 (5 bases). CDR1 and CDR2 (germline): SGHDN, FVKESK. The CDR3 consists of 17 residues. V was pared by 1 base and J by 3 bases, with 15 bases between. The CDR3 nucleotides read TGTGCCAGCAGCCAAGGAGGCAGGGCGAGAGACACCGGGGAGCTGTTTTTT. This encodes CASSQGGRARDTGELFF.

The gene calls are TRBV12-3 or TRBV12-4 and TRBJ1-3, with D unresolved. The V gene lost 5 bases and the J gene lost 4 bases, with 6 bases spanning the gap. The CDR3 length is 12 residues. The CDR3 loop reads CASSVQGNTIYF. The CDR3 region has the DNA TGTGCCAGCAGTGTACAGGGAAACACCATATATTTT.

This chain links TRBV7-9 with TRBJ2-4, with TRBD2 as a possible D gene (7 bases). V lost 5 bases, J lost 1 base, and 15 bases lay in between. This CDR3 is 16 amino acids long. Per the germline V gene, CDR1 is SEHNR and CDR2 is FQNEAQ (reference sequence). In DNA form, the CDR3 reads TGTGCCAGCAGCCCGGAGGGGGGGCGGGCCAAAAACATTCAGTACTTC. Translating it yields CASSPEGGRAKNIQYF.

The genes are TRBV27 and TRBJ1-1, with 7 bases that match TRBD1. Germline CDR1 and CDR2: MNHEY and SMNVEV (reference sequence). The junction had 2 bases not matched to a gene; V was cut back by 2 bases and J by 2 bases. The CDR3 extends over 14 amino acids. For the CDR3, the DNA is TGTGCCAGCAGTTTAGCAGGGGGTAACACTGAAGCTTTCTTT. This translates into CASSLAGGNTEAFF.

V and J are TRBV6-4 and TRBJ2-1; 7 bases are a match to TRBD1. The CDR3 extends over 17 amino acids. V was clipped by 6 bases and J by 9 bases; unmatched bases: 20. Germline CDR1 and CDR2: MRHNA and SNTAGT. The CDR3 loop reads CASRKETGLWSSIEQFF. CDR3 sequence (DNA): TGTGCCAGCAGGAAGGAGACAGGGTTGTGGAGTAGTATTGAGCAGTTCTTC.

The rearrangement joins TRBV9 to TRBJ1-2; D is uncertain. Germline loops: CDR1 SGDLS, CDR2 YYNGEE. Trimming removed 0 bases from V and 6 bases from J, with 18 bases in between. The CDR3 has 16 residues. The CDR3 bases are TGTGCCAGCAGCGTAGGATCCCCCCCAGGTCTGGATGGCTACACCTTC. This codes for CASSVGSPPGLDGYTF.

V usage is TRBV6-6 and J usage is TRBJ2-1; perhaps TRBD1 as D (6 bases). CDR1 and CDR2 (germline): MNHNY, SVGAGI (reference sequence). CDR3 length equals 15 residues. Trimming cost V 7 bases and J 1 base, with 14 bases left between them. In nucleotides, the CDR3 is TGTGCCAGCAACCAGGACAGACAATCCTACAATGAGCAGTTCTTC. Translation gives CASNQDRQSYNEQFF.

V and J are TRBV6-2 or TRBV6-3 and TRBJ2-7, with 14 bases identical to TRBD2. V lost 2 bases, J lost 2 bases, and 5 bases stayed unmatched. This CDR3 has 17 amino acids. The V gene's germline CDR1 is MNHEY and CDR2 SVGEGT. The CDR3 region is CASSYQRGLAGAYEQYF. The CDR3 bases are TGTGCCAGCAGTTACCAAAGGGGACTAGCGGGGGCCTACGAGCAGTACTTC.

The chain couples TRBV28 to TRBJ2-5, with 8 bases identical to TRBD2. The CDR3 has 18 residues. Germline V gene sequence: CDR1 MDHEN, CDR2 SYDVKM. The V and J ends lost 3 bases and 4 bases, in that order; junction bases with no gene match: 16. CDR3 DNA sequence: TGTGCCAGCAGTTTCCGGCCAGCGGGAGTAAAGAAGGGAGAGACCCAGTACTTC. Its translation is CASSFRPAGVKKGETQYF.

V gene TRBV11-2 combines with J gene TRBJ1-2; D gene unclear. V was pared by 0 bases and J by 0 bases, with 8 bases between. CDR3 length: 15 amino acids. Germline V gives CDR1 SGHAT, CDR2 FQNNGV. The CDR3 loop reads CASSLELSPNYGYTF. The DNA for the CDR3 is TGTGCCAGCAGCTTAGAGTTGAGTCCTAACTATGGCTACACCTTC.

Comment on this clone: At one end the junction does not follow the germline gene, possibly because of a read error. This chain uses TRBV14 with TRBJ1-5; 7 positions agree with TRBD1. The CDR3 extends over 14 amino acids. Germline V gene data show CDR1 as SGHDN and CDR2 as FVKESK. The CDR3 sequence: CASSQVVCHRDSYF. The CDR3 nucleotides read TGTGCCAGCAGCCAAGTGGTATGTCACCGGGACAGCTATTTT.

As DNA, the CDR3 is TGTGCCAGCTCACCACAACCGGGACTAGCCGCATACGAGCAGTACTTC. Amino acid sequence: CASSPQPGLAAYEQYF. The chain couples TRBV18 to TRBJ2-7, with TRBD2 identical over 9 bases. There are 16 residues in the CDR3. The junction had 8 bases not matched to a gene; V was cut back by 1 base and J by 4 bases. Germline V gives CDR1 KGHSH, CDR2 LQKENI.

The V and J genes are TRBV7-3 and TRBJ2-1; 14 nucleotides line up with TRBD2. Trimming at V came to 1 base and at J to 9 bases, leaving 8 bases not matched to a gene. CDR1 is SGHTA, CDR2 FQGTGA, per germline. The CDR3 is made up of 17 amino acids. CDR3 sequence reads: CASSLRPGLAGDGEQFF. The DNA of the CDR3 is TGTGCCAGCAGCTTAAGGCCGGGACTAGCGGGAGATGGTGAGCAGTTCTTC.